What follows is one T cell receptor (beta chain) and its context. Its antigen is not identified. This record belongs to a study of T cell responses to AZD1222 COVID-19 vaccine. Broader study findings: Distributed over spike, vaccine-associated CD4 TCRs predominated at 160-218 and 743-854. The peak T cell response came first, and repertoires were sampled only after it.

Only in-frame clones appear in the TCRdb table, and some are missing; sequencing was by immunoSEQ multiplex PCR. The table records under 150,000 clones, approximately 88% of them present only once. The CDR3 sequence is 10 residues long. The germline gives CDR1 MDHEN, CDR2 SYDVKM. The V end lost 10 bases, the J end lost 7 bases, and 7 bases lay between the germline ends. The rearrangement joins TRBV28 to TRBJ1-4; D is ambiguous. The sample in question was peripheral blood, obtained on day 0 of AZD1222 vaccination. The receptor comes from an adult in good health. The CDR3 sequence: CAIEGEKLFF. CDR3 DNA: TGTGCCATCGAGGGTGAAAAACTGTTTTTT.